This T cell receptor beta chain stems from a study of PD-1 blockade in classical Hodgkin lymphoma. Regarding the study as a whole: A significant rise in TCR diversity was seen by C4D1 for CD4+ cells but not for CD8+ cells. Reasons behind the repertoire differences stay unclear, perhaps disease activity or earlier therapy. In newly diagnosed patients, baseline TCR diversity was reportedly below that of healthy donors.

All the patients suffered relapse after autologous stem cell transplantation, and brentuximab vedotin exposure differed. Patients' outcomes at their best amounted to complete response, partial response or progressive disease. With respect to this clone: Antigen specificity is unknown.

TCRdb's table, derived via immunoSEQ multiplex PCR, lists solely in-frame clones and lacks some. The sample gives 45,000 to 55,000 clones, about 85% of which show up once; approximately 15% is in the top ten. The V gene's germline CDR1 is LGHNA and CDR2 YSLEER. Trimming cost V 0 bases and J 0 bases, with 12 bases left between them. The CDR3 extends over 17 amino acids. V is TRBV4-3 and J is TRBJ1-3; D gene unclear. The specimen was peripheral blood mononuclear cells (PBMCs), collected at baseline. This TCR was sampled from a human donor with classical Hodgkin lymphoma. Here the CDR3 DNA reads TGCGCCAGCAGCCAAGATGGCACCTTATACTCTGGAAACACCATATATTTT. This translates into CASSQDGTLYSGNTIYF.